The subject of this entry is one TCR beta chain. No antigen is known for it. This sample is part of a study of human T cells and chemical hapten exposure. Individual cDNA molecules received unique molecular identifiers in the library. Using its own MiXCR run on the RACE reads, TCRdb lists one record per CDR3 protein. Of approximately 160,000 distinct CDR3 sequences listed, 25% to 30% are singletons. Described time point: patch test 3, about 24 weeks after DPC sensitization. Treatment described: therapeutic diphenylcyclopropenone sensitization with weekly scalp DPC. At every patch-test visit, blood was drawn before the patch test was applied. Findings and limits, study-wide: Alopecia was present in the donors, so their immune response may differ from healthy people's.

V shed 4 bases and J shed 4 bases, with 13 bases lying between them. The CDR3 consists of 13 residues. Germline V gene data show CDR1 as GTSNPN and CDR2 as SVGIG (reference sequence). Source: whole blood, taken in connection with sensitization to the hapten diphenylcyclopropenone (DPC). This sequence was found in a woman between 18 and 30 years old with alopecia areata. Some clones in this sample may be carry-over from other donors' samples. V is TRBV30 and J is TRBJ1-2; unclear D gene. CDR3: CAWTPVASYGYTF. The CDR3 coding sequence is TGTGCCTGGACCCCAGTTGCGTCCTATGGCTACACCTTC.